This T cell receptor beta chain was retrieved from a study of T-cell reconstitution after alpha-beta-depleted transplantation in children. Study-level results: Alpha-beta T cells present about two months after transplant were reported to originate from several hundred expanded graft clones. Where some patients showed high TCRbeta diversity at day 60, it came from recipient T cells and thymic progenitors that had survived. Newly produced T cells mostly accounted for T-cell counts and diversity one year post-transplant.

Preparation of the TCRbeta library used unique molecular identifiers. A single record per CDR3 protein comes from TCRdb applying MiXCR to the PCR reads. The data contain around 370,000 distinct CDR3 sequences, 15% to 20% of them singletons. Remarks on this clonotype: Its antigen remains unknown.

This CDR3 comprises 14 residues. Trimming pared 2 bases from V and 2 bases from J, leaving 9 bases between. CDR1 SGHRS and CDR2 YFSETQ come from the germline V gene. Source: PBMCs, mostly from graft donor cells, taken 360 days after TCRalphabeta/CD19-depleted stem cell transplant. V usage is TRBV5-1 and J usage is TRBJ2-3; no firm D call. The receptor was isolated from a male patient between 2 and 10 years old who had a stem cell transplant for acute lymphoblastic leukemia, so the T cells may come from the graft donor. CDR3 sequence: CASSLEAVTDTQYF. In nucleotides, the CDR3 is TGCGCCAGCAGCTTAGAGGCGGTCACAGATACGCAGTATTTT.